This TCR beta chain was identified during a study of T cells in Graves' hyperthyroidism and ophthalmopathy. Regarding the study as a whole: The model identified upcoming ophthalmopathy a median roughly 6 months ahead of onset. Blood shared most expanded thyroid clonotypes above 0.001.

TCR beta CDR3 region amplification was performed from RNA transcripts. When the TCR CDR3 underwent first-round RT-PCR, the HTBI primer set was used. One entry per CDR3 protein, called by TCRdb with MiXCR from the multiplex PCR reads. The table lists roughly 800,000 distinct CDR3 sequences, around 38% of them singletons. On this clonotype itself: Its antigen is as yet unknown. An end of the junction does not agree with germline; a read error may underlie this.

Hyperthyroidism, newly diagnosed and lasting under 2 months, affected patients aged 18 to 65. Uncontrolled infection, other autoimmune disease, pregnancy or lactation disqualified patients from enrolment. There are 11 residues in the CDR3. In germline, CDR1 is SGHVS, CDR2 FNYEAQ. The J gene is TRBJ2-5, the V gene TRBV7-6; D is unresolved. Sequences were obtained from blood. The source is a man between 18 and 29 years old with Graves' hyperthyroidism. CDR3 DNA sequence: TGTGCCAGCAGTTCCTCAGAGACCCACCACTTC. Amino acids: CASSSSETHHF.